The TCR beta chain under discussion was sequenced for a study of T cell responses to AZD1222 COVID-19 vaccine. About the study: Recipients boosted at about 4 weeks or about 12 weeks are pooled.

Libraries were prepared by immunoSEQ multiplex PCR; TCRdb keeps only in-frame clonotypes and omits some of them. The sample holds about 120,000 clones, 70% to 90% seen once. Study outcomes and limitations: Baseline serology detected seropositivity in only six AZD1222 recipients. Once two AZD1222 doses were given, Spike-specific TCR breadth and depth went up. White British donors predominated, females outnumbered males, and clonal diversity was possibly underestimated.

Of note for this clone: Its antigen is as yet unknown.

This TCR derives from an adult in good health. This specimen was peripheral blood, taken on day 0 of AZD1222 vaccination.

CDR3: CASSLSASHGGGDGYTF. For the CDR3, the DNA is TGTGCCAGCAGTTTATCGGCTTCGCACGGAGGCGGGGACGGCTACACCTTC. V usage is TRBV27 and J usage is TRBJ1-2; D might be TRBD1 (5 bases). The CDR3 extends over 17 amino acids. Trimming cost V 0 bases and J 8 bases, with 22 bases left between them. Germline V lookup: CDR1 MNHEY, CDR2 SMNVEV (reference sequence).